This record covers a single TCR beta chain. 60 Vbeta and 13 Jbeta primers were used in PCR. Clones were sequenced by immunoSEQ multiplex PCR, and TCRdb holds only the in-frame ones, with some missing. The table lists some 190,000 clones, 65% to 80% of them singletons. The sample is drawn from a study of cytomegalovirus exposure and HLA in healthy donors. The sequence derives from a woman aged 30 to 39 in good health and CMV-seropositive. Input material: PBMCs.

The CDR3 protein is CASSQGPGQPNTEAFF. The CDR3 DNA is TGTGCCAGCAGCCAAGGTCCGGGACAGCCGAACACTGAAGCTTTCTTT. This chain joins TRBV14 and TRBJ1-1; the match to TRBD1 covers 7 bases. This CDR3 contains 16 residues. V was clipped by 1 base and J by 1 base; unmatched bases: 6. Germline lookup yields CDR1 SGHDN and CDR2 FVKESK.